These T cell receptor beta chains were read from a single sample in a study of a mutant IDH1 vaccine in newly diagnosed glioma. These receptors' antigens are unknown. Method: immunoSEQ multiplex PCR; TCRdb's copy keeps in-frame clones and lacks some. The top ten clones hold about 1.8% of a sample with some 48,000 clones, roughly 78% of them seen once. Here the sequenced sample was PBMCs, taken from a glioma patient whose treatment included an IDH1 peptide vaccine. The source of these receptors is a woman in her forties with glioma. Both conserved end residues are part of each CDR3. D genes are given only for firm matches.

v_gene: TRBV2
d_gene: .
j_gene: TRBJ2-1
CDR3aa: CASILASGVHEQFF

v_gene: TRBV5-5
d_gene: .
j_gene: TRBJ1-6
CDR3aa: CASSLRQADNSPLHF

v_gene: TRBV5-1
d_gene: .
j_gene: TRBJ1-1
CDR3aa: CASSLASGVEAFF

v_gene: TRBV18
d_gene: .
j_gene: TRBJ1-1
CDR3aa: CASSRGPGTEAFF

v_gene: TRBV7-8
d_gene: .
j_gene: TRBJ1-1
CDR3aa: CASSATAAEGNTEAFF

v_gene: TRBV4-3
d_gene: .
j_gene: TRBJ1-1
CDR3aa: CASSFGRGRLEAFF

v_gene: TRBV6-5
d_gene: .
j_gene: TRBJ2-7
CDR3aa: CASSYSGGNEQYF

v_gene: TRBV7-2
d_gene: .
j_gene: TRBJ2-1
CDR3aa: CASSLMYEQFF

v_gene: TRBV14
d_gene: .
j_gene: TRBJ2-7
CDR3aa: CASSHDRSSSYEQYF

v_gene: TRBV2
d_gene: TRBD1
j_gene: TRBJ1-1
CDR3aa: CASSEPSGGARNTEAFF

v_gene: TRBV9
d_gene: .
j_gene: TRBJ2-7
CDR3aa: CASSVDPGSSYEQYF

v_gene: TRBV18
d_gene: .
j_gene: TRBJ1-1
CDR3aa: CASSSEGGDTEAFF

v_gene: TRBV5-1
d_gene: .
j_gene: TRBJ2-4
CDR3aa: CASSSAAENIQYF

v_gene: TRBV7-9
d_gene: TRBD1
j_gene: TRBJ1-2
CDR3aa: CASSLEGTGGAGYGYTF

v_gene: TRBV2
d_gene: .
j_gene: TRBJ2-1
CDR3aa: CASSLWMGPNEQFF

v_gene: TRBV4-1
d_gene: TRBD1
j_gene: TRBJ1-5
CDR3aa: CASSQVTGKTNQPQHF

v_gene: TRBV27
d_gene: TRBD1
j_gene: TRBJ1-1
CDR3aa: CASRGGQALAEGTEAFF

v_gene: TRBV7-2
d_gene: TRBD1
j_gene: TRBJ1-2
CDR3aa: CASSSGTGKNGYTF

v_gene: TRBV18
d_gene: TRBD1
j_gene: TRBJ2-5
CDR3aa: CASSPDRGQETQYF

v_gene: TRBV29-1
d_gene: TRBD1
j_gene: TRBJ1-5
CDR3aa: CSVPTGGRDQPQHF

v_gene: TRBV5-1
d_gene: .
j_gene: TRBJ1-1
CDR3aa: CASSLISPWVNTEAFF

v_gene: TRBV5-6
d_gene: .
j_gene: TRBJ1-1
CDR3aa: CASSLAVAGSEAFF

v_gene: TRBV7-2
d_gene: .
j_gene: TRBJ2-3
CDR3aa: CASSLVAKNTDTQYF

v_gene: TRBV10-3
d_gene: .
j_gene: TRBJ2-5
CDR3aa: CAISDPPPAMETQYF

v_gene: TRBV6-6
d_gene: TRBD1
j_gene: TRBJ2-7
CDR3aa: CASSRLSGQAAQYF

v_gene: TRBV19
d_gene: .
j_gene: TRBJ1-3
CDR3aa: CASTLDGTPGNTIYF

v_gene: TRBV5-1
d_gene: .
j_gene: TRBJ1-4
CDR3aa: CASSLLDTYEKLFF

v_gene: TRBV14
d_gene: .
j_gene: TRBJ1-6
CDR3aa: CASSQVHNSPLHF

v_gene: TRBV15
d_gene: .
j_gene: TRBJ1-1
CDR3aa: CATSGVRGTGHQAFF